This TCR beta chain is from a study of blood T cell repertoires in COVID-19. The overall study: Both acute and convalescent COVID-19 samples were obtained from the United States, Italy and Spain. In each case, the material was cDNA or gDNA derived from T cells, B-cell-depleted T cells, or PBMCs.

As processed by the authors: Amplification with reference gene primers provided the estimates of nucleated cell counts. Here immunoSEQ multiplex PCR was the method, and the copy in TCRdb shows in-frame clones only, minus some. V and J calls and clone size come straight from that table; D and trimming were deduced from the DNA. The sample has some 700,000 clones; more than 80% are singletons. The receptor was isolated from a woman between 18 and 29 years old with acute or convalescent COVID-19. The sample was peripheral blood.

The CDR3 region is CASSQVDAGNGYTF. As DNA, the CDR3 is TGCGCCAGCAGCCAAGTTGACGCAGGGAATGGCTACACCTTC. This chain uses TRBV4-1 with TRBJ1-2; the D gene is possibly TRBD1 (5 bases). The V gene lost 1 base and the J gene lost 6 bases, with 12 bases spanning the gap. The CDR3 is 14 amino acids. The germline V gene encodes CDR1 MGHRA and CDR2 YSYEKL.